The T cell receptor (beta chain) under discussion was sequenced for a study of T cells after posttransplantation cyclophosphamide. Study observations and caveats: Later blood repertoires were often dominated by clones from the donor CD8+ memory compartment.

Produced via immunoSEQ multiplex PCR; TCRdb's table is partial and in-frame only. This set yields some 38,000 clones and no singletons; the top ten hold approximately 2.4%. Looked up from germline, CDR1 is SGDLS and CDR2 is YYNGEE. This CDR3 spans 16 amino acids. The V gene end was trimmed by 0 bases and the J gene end by 4 bases; junction bases not matched to a gene: 7. This clone showed up many times. What it recognizes is unknown. The clonotype comes from a man aged 45-60 years in good health, CMV-negative, and a related stem cell transplant donor. The chain recombines TRBV9 with TRBJ2-1; 7 bases match TRBD1. The sequenced sample consisted of PBMCs. CDR3 nucleotides: TGTGCCAGCAGCGTAGCTACGGGACAGAGATACAATGAGCAGTTCTTC. It specifies CASSVATGQRYNEQFF.